The 32 T cell receptor beta chains reported below all come from one sample, sequenced in a study of blood T cell repertoires in COVID-19. Method: immunoSEQ multiplex PCR; TCRdb's copy keeps in-frame clones and lacks some. The table lists approximately 50,000 clones, approximately 92% of them singletons. The source material was peripheral blood. Every receptor here comes from a man aged 50 to 60 with active COVID-19.

The chain links TRBV6-5 to TRBJ2-1; 7 nucleotides agree with TRBD2. The V and J ends lost 7 bases and 6 bases, in that order; junction bases with no gene match: 6. Germline V gene lookup returns CDR1 MNHEY and CDR2 SVGAGI. The CDR3 covers 13 residues. The CDR3 DNA reads TGTGCCAGCACGCGACTAGCCCTCAATGAGCAGTTCTTC. Translation gives CASTRLALNEQFF.

V and J are TRBV2 and TRBJ1-2; tentatively, D is TRBD1 (5 bases). Germline lookup yields CDR1 SNHLY and CDR2 FYNNEI. This CDR3 is 13 amino acids long. V was shortened by 5 bases and J by 6 bases, with 13 bases between the two germline ends. DNA of the CDR3: TGTGCCAGCAGTACGACAGAACAAAATGGCTACACCTTC. The encoded protein is CASSTTEQNGYTF.

V usage is TRBV6-1 and J usage is TRBJ1-2; D call uncertain. Germline lookup yields CDR1 MNHNS and CDR2 SASEGT. This CDR3 is built from 13 residues. V lost 1 base and J 4 bases, leaving 7 bases between the germline ends. Here the CDR3 DNA reads TGTGCCAGCAGTGAAGACGGGAGCTATGGCTACACCTTC. This codes for CASSEDGSYGYTF.

The rearrangement joins TRBV4-2 to TRBJ2-2; TRBD2 matches 8 bases. Germline trimming cut 3 bases from V and 5 bases from J; bases unmatched to any gene: 8. This CDR3 region has 16 residues. Germline CDR1 and CDR2: LGHNA and YNFKEQ. The CDR3: CASSQTLAGFTGELFF. CDR3 DNA: TGTGCCAGCAGCCAGACCCTAGCGGGCTTTACCGGGGAGCTGTTTTTT.

V and J are TRBV6-1 and TRBJ1-3; tentative D call: TRBD1 (6 bases). Trimming removed 4 bases at V and 9 bases at J, with 22 bases between. The CDR3 contains 16 residues. The germline gives CDR1 MNHNS, CDR2 SASEGT. The CDR3 loop is CASSAYSGVPGVTIYF. DNA of the CDR3: TGTGCCAGCAGTGCCTATTCAGGGGTCCCGGGTGTCACCATATATTTT.

The chain joins TRBV2 to TRBJ2-2; TRBD1 might be the D (5 bases). Germline V lookup: CDR1 SNHLY, CDR2 FYNNEI. V shed 5 bases and J shed 1 base, with 8 bases lying between them. CDR3 length equals 14 residues. The CDR3 sequence is CASSYDRNTGELFF. The CDR3 bases are TGTGCCAGCAGTTATGACAGGAACACCGGGGAGCTGTTTTTT.

The chain carries TRBV5-4 and TRBJ2-7; 7 bases match TRBD1. Germline CDR1 is SGHNT and CDR2 is YYREEE (reference sequence). This CDR3 is 12 amino acids long. The trim removed 7 bases at V and 4 bases at J, leaving 5 bases unmatched. The CDR3 bases are TGTGCCAGCTGGAAACAGGGGTACGAGCAGTACTTC. Amino acids: CASWKQGYEQYF.

This clone appeared a single time. The chain combines TRBV10-3 with TRBJ2-3; TRBD1 is a possible D gene (6 bases). This CDR3 has 15 amino acids. In germline, CDR1 is ENHRY, CDR2 SYGVKD. V lost 0 bases to trimming and J lost 1 base, with 8 bases between them. The CDR3 DNA reads as TGTGCCATCAGTGAGTCGGGGGCTCGCACAGATACGCAGTATTTT. Translated, it gives CAISESGARTDTQYF.

V and J are TRBV7-9 and TRBJ2-1; possible D gene TRBD2, 7 bases. The CDR3 sequence is 16 residues long. V lost 6 bases, J lost 8 bases, and 23 bases lay in between. Germline assignment: CDR1 SEHNR and CDR2 FQNEAQ (reference sequence). The CDR3 DNA is TGTGCCAGCAGTTCGCCGGGGGGCGGGGATCTTGATGAGCAGTTCTTC. It codes for CASSSPGGGDLDEQFF.

This chain links TRBV2 with TRBJ2-3; 8 nucleotides align to TRBD2. V lost 4 bases, J lost 2 bases, and 11 bases stayed unmatched. Germline assignment: CDR1 SNHLY and CDR2 FYNNEI. The CDR3 sequence is 17 residues long. This chain's CDR3 is CASSAPLGGGDTDTQYF. CDR3 in DNA: TGTGCCAGCAGTGCCCCGCTCGGGGGGGGTGACACAGATACGCAGTATTTT.

This clone was recorded a few times. The chain couples TRBV5-4 to TRBJ1-3; 9 bases map to TRBD1. The ends lost 4 bases at V and 0 bases at J; junction bases unmatched: 14. From germline, CDR1 is SGHNT and CDR2 YYREEE (reference sequence). This CDR3 has 19 amino acids. CDR3 protein: CASSPQGQGLKSSGNTIYF. CDR3 coding DNA: TGTGCCAGCAGCCCACAGGGACAGGGATTAAAGAGCTCTGGAAACACCATATATTTT.

About this clone itself: A junction boundary mismatches the germline segment, possibly from a read error. The chain uses TRBV29-1 and TRBJ1-2; D is unresolved. The germline CDR1 and CDR2 sequences are SQVTM and ANQGSEA. This CDR3 spans 9 amino acids. The CDR3 coding sequence is TGCAGCGTTGAAGGTTCGATAGAGTTC. Translated, it gives CSVEGSIEF.

The rearrangement uses TRBV6-6 and TRBJ2-3; 9 bases are a match to TRBD2. Germline V CDR1 and CDR2: MNHNY, SVGAGI (reference sequence). This CDR3 has 14 amino acids. V lost 6 bases, J lost 2 bases, and 3 bases stayed unmatched. The CDR3 reads CASRAGGNTDTQYF. The CDR3 nucleotides are TGTGCCAGCAGAGCGGGGGGCAACACAGATACGCAGTATTTT.

The V and J genes are TRBV11-2 and TRBJ1-1; D is unresolved. The CDR3 is made up of 14 amino acids. V was cut by 1 base and J by 1 base, with 7 bases left in between. Per germline, CDR1 SGHAT and CDR2 FQNNGV. In DNA form, the CDR3 reads TGTGCCAGCAGCTTAGCGGCGGCGAACACTGAAGCTTTCTTT. As protein: CASSLAAANTEAFF.

The V and J genes are TRBV12-3 or TRBV12-4 and TRBJ1-5; no definite D call. Trimming took 5 bases from V and 3 from J, leaving 5 bases between them. The CDR3 covers 12 residues. The CDR3 loop reads CASSRLNQPQHF. The CDR3 coding sequence is TGTGCCAGCAGTCGACTCAATCAGCCCCAGCATTTT.

V is TRBV10-3 and J is TRBJ2-3; weak D call: TRBD2 (5 bases). This CDR3 comprises 16 residues. Trimming took 6 bases from V and 4 from J, leaving 20 bases between them. Germline-derived CDR1 and CDR2 are ENHRY and SYGVKD. The CDR3 here is CAIRPEPGKGPDTQYF. CDR3 bases: TGTGCCATCAGACCTGAGCCCGGGAAGGGCCCAGATACGCAGTATTTT.

This clone has just one count. The chain couples TRBV6-2 or TRBV6-3 to TRBJ2-2, with a weak D call TRBD2 (7 bases). In germline, CDR1 is MNHEY, CDR2 SVGEGT. The CDR3 length is 18 residues. V dropped 5 bases and J dropped 4 bases, with 23 bases sitting between them. The CDR3: CASSLTGSGGRGTGELFF. CDR3 in DNA: TGTGCCAGCAGTCTCACAGGGTCGGGGGGACGAGGCACCGGGGAGCTGTTTTTT.

The J gene is TRBJ2-2, the V gene TRBV5-4; 12 bases line up with TRBD2. Germline assignment: CDR1 SGHNT and CDR2 YYREEE (reference sequence). This CDR3 spans 15 amino acids. V lost 4 bases to trimming and J lost 6 bases; unmatched junction nucleotides: 4. In nucleotides, the CDR3 is TGTGCCAGCAGCCCTAGCGGGAGGGCCTCCGGGGAGCTGTTTTTT. It encodes CASSPSGRASGELFF.

This chain links TRBV7-2 with TRBJ1-2; 9 bases agree with TRBD1. The CDR3 totals 15 residues. Unmatched junction bases numbered 2, after V lost 0 bases and J lost 3 bases. Germline CDR1 and CDR2: SGHTA and FQGNSA. CDR3 loop: CASSLAGQGHYGYTF. The CDR3 bases are TGTGCCAGCAGCTTAGCGGGACAGGGCCACTATGGCTACACCTTC. The complete variable domain, with remaining parts taken from reference TRBV7-2 and TRBJ1-2, reads GAGVSQSPSNKVTEKGKDVELRCDPISGHTALYWYRQSLGQGLEFLIYFQGNSAPDKSGLPSDRFSAERTGGSVSTLTIQRTQQEDSAVYLCASSLAGQGHYGYTFGSGTRLTVV.

The V and J genes are TRBV4-1 and TRBJ2-3; D is unclear. V shed 3 bases and J shed 4 bases, with 11 bases lying between them. The CDR3 loop spans 14 amino acids. Germline values: CDR1 MGHRA, CDR2 YSYEKL. As DNA, the CDR3 is TGCGCCAGCAGCCAGGGCAGGCCCGCAGATACGCAGTATTTT. This sequence encodes CASSQGRPADTQYF.

This chain joins TRBV4-1 and TRBJ1-2; maybe TRBD1 (6 bases). V was pared by 1 base and J by 4 bases, with 13 bases between. The CDR3 is made up of 15 amino acids. Germline CDR1 MGHRA, CDR2 YSYEKL. The CDR3 is CASSQGGPGFYGYTF. The CDR3 DNA reads as TGCGCCAGCAGCCAAGGGGGGCCAGGGTTCTATGGCTACACCTTC.

V and J are TRBV4-2 and TRBJ1-1, with TRBD1 identical over 7 bases. The CDR3 loop spans 15 amino acids. The germline CDR1 and CDR2 sequences are LGHNA and YNFKEQ. Trimming cost V 1 base and J 1 base; bases outside gene matches: 3. In nucleotides, the CDR3 is TGTGCCAGCAGCCAAGTCGACAGGGAGAACACTGAAGCTTTCTTT. It translates to CASSQVDRENTEAFF.

This CDR3 is CASSPSGTGSHQPQHF. The CDR3 bases are TGTGCCAGCAGTCCCTCCGGGACAGGGTCCCATCAGCCCCAGCATTTT. This chain uses TRBV6-2 or TRBV6-3 with TRBJ1-5; TRBD1 agrees at 9 bases. Germline V gene lookup returns CDR1 MNHEY and CDR2 SVGEGT. The CDR3 length is 16 residues. After removal of 5 bases from V and 5 bases from J, the junction contained 10 bases not matched to a gene.

The V call is TRBV6-2 or TRBV6-3, the J call TRBJ2-3, with 10 bases aligning to TRBD2. Looked up from germline, CDR1 is MNHEY and CDR2 is SVGEGT. V was pared by 5 bases and J by 4 bases, with 3 bases of the junction left unmatched. The CDR3 has 14 residues. The DNA for the CDR3 is TGTGCCAGCAGTAGCGGGGGGGATCCAGATACGCAGTATTTT. Encoded protein: CASSSGGDPDTQYF.

The V call is TRBV6-4, the J call TRBJ2-1; 8 positions agree with TRBD2. Germline-derived CDR1 and CDR2 are MRHNA and SNTAGT. This CDR3 comprises 15 residues. V was clipped by 3 bases and J by 9 bases; unmatched bases: 10. The CDR3 nucleotides are TGTGCCAGCAGTGATCCTAGCGGGTTGGGCACTGAGCAGTTCTTC. This sequence encodes CASSDPSGLGTEQFF.

This chain uses TRBV18 with TRBJ1-6; TRBD1 matches at 9 bases. With V trimmed by 3 bases and J by 9 bases, 3 bases remained unmatched. CDR3 length: 14 amino acids. Germline V gene data show CDR1 as KGHSH and CDR2 as LQKENI. DNA for the CDR3: TGTGCCAGCTCACCGGGACAGGGTCGTTCACCCCTCCACTTT. Translating gives CASSPGQGRSPLHF.

This clone was seen a single time. The chain joins TRBV7-6 to TRBJ2-1, with 9 bases that match TRBD2. Germline values: CDR1 SGHVS, CDR2 FNYEAQ. The J segment lost 9 bases and the V segment lost 1 base, leaving 7 bases of the junction unmatched. The CDR3 sequence is 15 residues long. The CDR3 reads CASSLEAGGPSEQFF. In nucleotides, the CDR3 is TGTGCCAGCAGCTTAGAGGCGGGGGGGCCGAGTGAGCAGTTCTTC.

V and J are TRBV30 and TRBJ1-6, with 8 bases that match TRBD1. The CDR3 is 17 amino acids. CDR1 GTSNPN and CDR2 SVGIG come from the germline V gene (reference sequence). The V and J ends lost 0 bases and 7 bases, in that order; junction bases with no gene match: 11. Here the CDR3 DNA reads TGTGCCTGGAGTGTCGCCTACAGCGGACAGGGAAATTCACCCCTCCACTTT. This gives the protein CAWSVAYSGQGNSPLHF.

J is TRBJ1-2 and V is TRBV5-1, with 7 bases lining up with TRBD1. The CDR3 runs to 14 residues. V shed 3 bases, J shed 0 bases, and the junction held 2 bases outside the gene matches. Per germline, CDR1 SGHRS and CDR2 YFSETQ. CDR3 sequence reads: CASSSDRTNYGYTF. CDR3 nucleotide sequence: TGCGCCAGCAGCTCGGACAGGACTAACTATGGCTACACCTTC.

CDR3 coding DNA: TGTGCCATCATCAGGCAGGAACCCTACGAGCAGTACTTC. Translated: CAIIRQEPYEQYF. The chain joins TRBV28 to TRBJ2-7; no reliable D call. The V end lost 10 bases, the J end lost 2 bases, and 15 bases lay between the germline ends. The V gene's germline CDR1 is MDHEN and CDR2 SYDVKM. The CDR3 spans 13 residues.

The V gene is TRBV6-2 or TRBV6-3, the J gene TRBJ1-1; possible D gene TRBD1, 6 bases. V was pared by 2 bases and J by 4 bases, with 14 bases between. Germline V gene data show CDR1 as MNHEY and CDR2 as SVGEGT. The CDR3 length is 15 residues. For the CDR3, the DNA is TGTGCCAGCAGTTACCCAGGGGCGGTTATCACTGAAGCTTTCTTT. Translating gives CASSYPGAVITEAFF.

The gene calls are TRBV10-3 and TRBJ2-7; TRBD1 matches at 8 bases. The CDR3 has 15 residues. Germline loops: CDR1 ENHRY, CDR2 SYGVKD. V lost 6 bases and J lost 2; bases outside the gene matches: 9. This CDR3 reads CAISGPRTGTYEQYF. The CDR3 nucleotides are TGTGCCATCAGCGGCCCGCGGACAGGGACCTACGAGCAGTACTTC.